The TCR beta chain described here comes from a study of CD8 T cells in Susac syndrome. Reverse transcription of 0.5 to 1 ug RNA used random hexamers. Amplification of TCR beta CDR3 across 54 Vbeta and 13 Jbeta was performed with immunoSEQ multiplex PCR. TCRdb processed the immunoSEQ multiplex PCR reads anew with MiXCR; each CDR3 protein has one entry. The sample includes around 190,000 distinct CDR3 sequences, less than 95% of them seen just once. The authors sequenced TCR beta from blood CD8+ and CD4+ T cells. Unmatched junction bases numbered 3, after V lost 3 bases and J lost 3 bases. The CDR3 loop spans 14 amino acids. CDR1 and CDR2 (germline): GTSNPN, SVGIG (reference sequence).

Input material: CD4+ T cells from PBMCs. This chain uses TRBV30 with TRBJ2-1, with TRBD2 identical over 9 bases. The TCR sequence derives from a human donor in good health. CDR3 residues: CAWSGLASYNEQFF. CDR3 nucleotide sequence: TGTGCCTGGAGCGGACTAGCGAGCTACAATGAGCAGTTCTTC.